These 9 T cell receptor beta chains were sequenced from one sample in a study of monozygotic twins with inflammatory bowel disease. TCRdb re-called the 5' RACE reads; every CDR3 protein appears as one record, without DNA. Recorded for this sample: tens of thousands of distinct CDR3 sequences. The specimen was blood. Receptors were obtained from a human donor with ulcerative colitis or Crohn's disease, or a healthy co-twin of an affected twin (not recorded which).

V usage is TRBV5-1 and J usage is TRBJ1-1. The CDR3 totals 16 residues. In germline, CDR1 is SGHRS, CDR2 YFSETQ. The CDR3: CASRAASYLVNTEAFF. The full variable domain, with the rest looked up from reference TRBV5-1 and TRBJ1-1, is KAGVTQTPRYLIKTRGQQVTLSCSPISGHRSVSWYQQTPGQGLQFLFEYFSETQRNKGNFPGRFSGRQFSNSRSEMNVSTLELGDSALYLCASRAASYLVNTEAFFGQGTRLTVV.

J is TRBJ1-2 and V is TRBV20-1; the TCRdb call, TRBD1, lacks DNA for checking. CDR3 size: 12 residues. The germline V gene has CDR1 DFQATT and CDR2 SNEGSKA (reference sequence). CDR3 sequence reads: CSALGQNYGYTF.

The gene calls are TRBV10-3 and TRBJ1-4; lacking DNA, the TRBD1 call made by TCRdb goes unchecked. Germline CDR1 reads ENHRY; CDR2 reads SYGVKD. The CDR3 extends over 16 amino acids. CDR3 in amino acids: CAISEVQGWENEKLFF.

The chain has TRBV20-1 and TRBJ1-1; no DNA is available, so the TRBD1 call from TCRdb remains unchecked. From germline, CDR1 is DFQATT and CDR2 SNEGSKA (reference sequence). The CDR3 has 14 amino acids. This chain's CDR3 is CSARDSSLNTEAFF.

The chain employs TRBV9 and TRBJ2-3; lacking DNA, the TRBD2 call made by TCRdb goes unchecked. The CDR3 sequence is 17 residues long. Germline CDR1 reads SGDLS; CDR2 reads YYNGEE. CDR3 amino acids: CASSVVAGGPIWDTQYF.

The genes are TRBV14 and TRBJ2-7; lacking DNA, the TRBD1 call made by TCRdb goes unchecked. This CDR3 is 12 amino acids long. CDR1 and CDR2 (germline): SGHDN, FVKESK. The CDR3 loop is CASSQGRGEQYF.

The rearrangement links TRBV10-3 to TRBJ1-3; TCRdb returns TRBD1, unconfirmable since there is no DNA. Germline-derived CDR1 and CDR2 are ENHRY and SYGVKD. This CDR3 is 15 amino acids long. The CDR3 sequence: CAISETGTSGNTIYF.

V and J are TRBV12-3 or TRBV12-4 and TRBJ1-5. The CDR3 extends over 12 amino acids. CDR3 loop: CASSLESQPQHF.

The genes are TRBV5-1 and TRBJ2-1; with no DNA, the TCRdb D assignment of TRBD2 cannot be verified. This CDR3 region has 16 residues. Germline V gives CDR1 SGHRS, CDR2 YFSETQ. This CDR3 is CASSLGLPRSYNEQFF. The full variable domain, rest sourced from reference TRBV5-1 and TRBJ2-1, is KAGVTQTPRYLIKTRGQQVTLSCSPISGHRSVSWYQQTPGQGLQFLFEYFSETQRNKGNFPGRFSGRQFSNSRSEMNVSTLELGDSALYLCASSLGLPRSYNEQFFGPGTRLTVL.